This record looks at one TCR beta chain sequence and its context. Its specificity is unknown. This CDR3 comprises 13 residues. Between the trimmed V and J ends, which lost 4 bases and 12 bases, there was a span of 19 bases. From germline, CDR1 is MNHEY and CDR2 SVGEGT. This sample stems from a study of post-analysis software for immune sequencing data. Findings and caveats of the study: Compared with controls, patients showed significantly lower normalized Chao1 diversity. When patients were compared with controls, about 5 TRBV segments were more frequent, TRBV5-6, TRBV5-1 and TRBV20-1 among them.

Presence of unique molecular identifiers characterized the TCR beta cDNA libraries. Yield was roughly 0.5 million cDNA molecules from 1 to 10 million T cells. TCRdb called the PCR reads again in MiXCR, with one record for every CDR3 protein. Here the sample spans a few hundred thousand distinct CDR3 sequences, roughly 45% being singletons. This rearrangement joins TRBV6-2 or TRBV6-3 to TRBJ2-7, with D perhaps assigned TRBD1 or TRBD2 (5 bases each). The clonotype originates from a girl under 18 with multiple sclerosis. The sequencing sample was made of blood. The CDR3 DNA is TGTGCCAGCAGTTTAAAAGTCCAGGGAGTGGTGTACTTC. It is translated as CASSLKVQGVVYF.